This T cell receptor beta chain stems from a study of cytomegalovirus exposure and HLA in healthy donors. The overall study: Of all 400 or so donors who were genotyped, 70% to 85% belonged to the Caucasian-associated ancestry cluster.

Findings of the study overall: Common viral pathogens seemed, in a later analysis, to connect with several of the most significant clusters. About 90% or about 30% of the time was how often most TCR beta V segments were productive, according to an earlier analysis.

PCR primers comprised 60 Vbeta and 13 Jbeta primers. Using immunoSEQ multiplex PCR, the repertoire was profiled, and TCRdb retains in-frame clones only, with some absent. There are 200,000 to 250,000 clones in the sample; around 81% occur only once, and around 8.3% lies in the top ten. With respect to this clone: The antigen is undetermined.

CDR3 length: 15 residues. In germline, CDR1 is MDHEN, CDR2 SYDVKM. Between the trimmed V and J ends, which lost 7 bases and 3 bases, there was a span of 15 bases. The source material was PBMCs. The sequence came from a woman in her sixties in good health and CMV-seropositive. V usage is TRBV28 and J usage is TRBJ1-4; D is possibly TRBD1 (6 bases). CDR3 sequence reads: CASTSGGPANEKLFF. Here the CDR3 DNA reads TGTGCCAGCACGTCGGGGGGCCCGGCTAATGAAAAACTGTTTTTT.